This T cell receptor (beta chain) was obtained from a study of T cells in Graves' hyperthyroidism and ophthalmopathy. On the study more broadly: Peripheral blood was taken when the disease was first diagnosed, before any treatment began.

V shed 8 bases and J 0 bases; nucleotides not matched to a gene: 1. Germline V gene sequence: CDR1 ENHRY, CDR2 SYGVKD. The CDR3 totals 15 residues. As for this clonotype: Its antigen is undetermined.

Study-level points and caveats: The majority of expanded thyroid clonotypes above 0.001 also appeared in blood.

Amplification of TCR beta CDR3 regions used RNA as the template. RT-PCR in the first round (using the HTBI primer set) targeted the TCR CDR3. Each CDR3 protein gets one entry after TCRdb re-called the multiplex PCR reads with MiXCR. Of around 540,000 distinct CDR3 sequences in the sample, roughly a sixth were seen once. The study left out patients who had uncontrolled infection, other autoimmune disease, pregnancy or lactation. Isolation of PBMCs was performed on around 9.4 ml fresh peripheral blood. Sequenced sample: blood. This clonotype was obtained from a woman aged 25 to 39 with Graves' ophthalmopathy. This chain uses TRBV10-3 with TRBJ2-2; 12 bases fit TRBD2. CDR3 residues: CAIRLAGANTGELFF. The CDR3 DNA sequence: TGTGCCATCCGACTAGCGGGAGCGAACACCGGGGAGCTGTTTTTT.